A selection of T cell receptor beta chains follows, all from one sample in a study of patients and donors after allogeneic stem cell transplantation. TCRdb used MiXCR to reprocess the RT-PCR reads, holding one entry per CDR3 protein. The sample yields 100,000 to 130,000 distinct CDR3 sequences, 35% seen once. Sequenced sample: blood, either unsorted or a sorted T cell fraction (not recorded which). All receptors come from a human donor who was either an allogeneic HSCT recipient or a stem cell or donor lymphocyte infusion donor (not recorded which). It is not recorded whose cells these are; they may come from a transplant donor. CDR3s include the opening cysteine and the closing phenylalanine or tryptophan. D genes are given only for firm matches. A clone size is listed for some rows: how often the clone was seen (once, few, many), or a class if it is expanded.

size,D,J,V,DNA,CDR3
few,-,TRBJ2-5,TRBV6-2/TRBV6-3,TGTGCCAGCAATGGGAGAACGTCGGAGACCCAGTACTTC,CASNGRTSETQYF
few,TRBD1,TRBJ2-5,TRBV29-1,TGCAGCGCCGCGCCGGGACAGGGCCAAGAGACCCAGTACTTC,CSAAPGQGQETQYF
few,-,TRBJ2-7,TRBV20-1,TGCAGTGCTGAATACGGGCTCGAGCAGTACTTC,CSAEYGLEQYF
-,-,TRBJ2-7,TRBV28,TGTGCCAGCAGTCATCACGAGCAGTACTTC,CASSHHEQYF
-,-,TRBJ1-5,TRBV2,TGTGCCAGCAGTAACGGCGGATTCAATCAGCCCCAGCATTTT,CASSNGGFNQPQHF
few,-,TRBJ2-3,TRBV20-1,TGCAGTGCTAGGACAAGCGGGAGCACAGATACGCAGTATTTT,CSARTSGSTDTQYF
once,-,TRBJ2-5,TRBV29-1,TGCAGCGTTCGGGGGCCACAAGAGACCCAGTACTTC,CSVRGPQETQYF
-,-,TRBJ2-1,TRBV3-1,TGTGCCAGCAGCCAGGGCGGGTGGCCGGTCTACAATGAGCAGTTCTTC,CASSQGGWPVYNEQFF
-,-,TRBJ2-3,TRBV20-1,TGCAGTGCTAGAGATCTAAGCGGAACGGTAAACACAGATACGCAGTATTTT,CSARDLSGTVNTDTQYF
few,-,TRBJ1-1,TRBV25-1,TGTGCCAGCAGCCAGCCAATGAACACTGAAGCTTTCTTT,CASSQPMNTEAFF
few,-,TRBJ2-1,TRBV10-2,TGCGCCAGCAGGAGAGGGGGGGGGCCCAATGAGCAGTTCTTC,CASRRGGGPNEQFF
-,-,TRBJ1-5,TRBV6-2/TRBV6-3,TGTGCCAGCGCCGATGGACCTTTCAGCAATCAGCCCCAGCATTTT,CASADGPFSNQPQHF
few,-,TRBJ2-1,TRBV12-3/TRBV12-4,TGTGCCAGCAGTAAGCAGTACGGGCAGTTCTTC,CASSKQYGQFF
few,-,TRBJ1-3,TRBV4-1,TGCGCCAGCAGCCAAGGACGGAGCTCTGGAAACACCATATATTTT,CASSQGRSSGNTIYF
few,TRBD2,TRBJ2-1,TRBV7-2,TGTGCCAGCAAAACCCTAGCGGGAGAATTCAATGAGCAGTTCTTC,CASKTLAGEFNEQFF
few,-,TRBJ1-4,TRBV7-2,TGTGCCAGCAGCTTAGATCAGAATGGTGAAAAACTGTTTTTT,CASSLDQNGEKLFF
few,TRBD1,TRBJ1-1,TRBV18,TGTGCCAGCTCACCCTTAACCGGGACAGGGCGGGTCGGCACTGAAGCTTTCTTT,CASSPLTGTGRVGTEAFF
-,-,TRBJ2-1,TRBV2,TGTGCCAGCAGTGAAGCGGGGGGCGGGGTATCCGAGCAGTTCTTC,CASSEAGGGVSEQFF
-,TRBD1,TRBJ1-6,TRBV6-5,TGTGCCAGCAGTACCCCGACAGGGGCCCTTAATTCACCCCTCCACTTT,CASSTPTGALNSPLHF
-,TRBD1,TRBJ2-5,TRBV12-3/TRBV12-4,TGTGCCAGCAGTCCCGGACAGGGAATGAAGACCCAGTACTTC,CASSPGQGMKTQYF
many,-,TRBJ1-2,TRBV4-1,TGCGCCAGCAGCCAAGACGGGACTCCGTCGAGGGGCTACACCTTC,CASSQDGTPSRGYTF
-,TRBD1,TRBJ1-4,TRBV7-8,TGTGCCAGCAGCCCCGGGACAGAGGTCTTCTGGGGAAATGAAAAACTGTTTTTT,CASSPGTEVFWGNEKLFF
few,-,TRBJ2-5,TRBV24-1,TGTGCCACCAGTGGTGGCGGTCAAGAGACCCAGTACTTC,CATSGGGQETQYF
-,-,TRBJ2-7,TRBV6-6,TGTGCCAGCAGCCGACCGGGCCCAAGCTCCTACGAGCAGTACTTC,CASSRPGPSSYEQYF
many,TRBD1,TRBJ1-1,TRBV6-5,TGTGCCAGCAGCCTTACAATCGAACAGGGGAAAGCTTTCTTT,CASSLTIEQGKAFF
-,-,TRBJ2-7,TRBV14,TGTGCCAGCAGCCAATTGACCGGTTGGGCCTACGAGCAGTACTTC,CASSQLTGWAYEQYF
-,-,TRBJ1-2,TRBV7-2,TGTGCCAGCAGATTTAGGGGGGATGGCTACACCTTC,CASRFRGDGYTF
-,-,TRBJ2-3,TRBV12-3/TRBV12-4,TGTGCCAGCAGCACTAGCACAGATACGCAGTATTTT,CASSTSTDTQYF
-,TRBD2,TRBJ2-5,TRBV18,TGTGCCAGCTCACCCTCTAGCGGGAGGATAAAGACCCAGTACTTC,CASSPSSGRIKTQYF
-,-,TRBJ1-4,TRBV18,TGTGCCAGCTCACTTGGCAGCTTTTCTCGGCAGTTTGAAAAACTGTTTTTT,CASSLGSFSRQFEKLFF
-,TRBD1,TRBJ2-1,TRBV24-1,TGTGCCACCAGTCCGGACAGGGGGGGAATCAATGAGCAGTTCTTC,CATSPDRGGINEQFF
few,TRBD1,TRBJ1-4,TRBV2,TGTGCCAGCAGTGAAGTCGGGACAGGGAATGAAAAACTGTTTTTT,CASSEVGTGNEKLFF
few,TRBD1,TRBJ1-5,TRBV28,TGTGCCAGCAGAGGGACAGGGAGAAATCAGCCCCAGCATTTT,CASRGTGRNQPQHF